These T cell receptor beta chains were read from a single sample in a study of blood T cells in healthy people across ages. One entry per CDR3 protein results from TCRdb running MiXCR on the 5' RACE reads. The table records 1.4 million to 1.5 million distinct CDR3 sequences, roughly 40% of them present only once. Sequencing used blood. These receptors came from a young woman in good health. Each CDR3 is given with its conserved first and last residue. The D gene is left open where the match is weak. Clone size is shown for a subset of rows, as once, few, many or a class of expanded clone.

v_call,clone_size,cdr3_length,d_call,j_call,cdr3_aa,cdr3_nt
TRBV7-9,.,14,.,TRBJ2-7,CASSFMQGSYEQYF,TGTGCCAGCAGCTTTATGCAGGGCTCCTACGAGCAGTACTTC
TRBV12-3/TRBV12-4,.,14,.,TRBJ2-7,CASSFRLLPYEQYF,TGTGCCAGCAGTTTTAGGCTTTTACCCTACGAGCAGTACTTC
TRBV6-1,.,17,TRBD1,TRBJ2-5,CASRSPDRGVKGETQYF,TGTGCCAGCAGATCTCCGGACAGGGGCGTCAAAGGAGAGACCCAGTACTTC
TRBV29-1,few,16,TRBD2,TRBJ2-1,CSVTGSAGGPSSEQFF,TGCAGCGTCACTGGGAGTGCGGGAGGGCCGTCTAGTGAGCAGTTCTTC
TRBV9,once,14,TRBD2,TRBJ2-1,CASSSSGSHSEQFF,TGTGCCAGCAGCTCCAGCGGGAGCCACAGTGAGCAGTTCTTC
TRBV30,.,12,TRBD2,TRBJ2-7,CAWHGGSYERYF,TGTGCCTGGCACGGGGGGTCCTACGAGCGGTACTTC
TRBV7-9,few,13,.,TRBJ2-2,CASSHQGDGELFF,TGTGCCAGCAGCCACCAGGGCGACGGGGAGCTGTTTTTT
TRBV19,.,16,TRBD1,TRBJ1-5,CASLPQGAIGNQPQHF,TGTGCCAGCCTTCCCCAGGGGGCGATTGGGAATCAGCCCCAGCATTTT
TRBV5-4,.,16,.,TRBJ2-1,CASSPGAAIEVNEQFF,TGTGCCAGCAGCCCGGGGGCAGCAATAGAGGTGAATGAGCAGTTCTTC
TRBV3-1,few,14,.,TRBJ1-1,CASSPYPQGPEAFF,TGTGCCAGCAGCCCTTATCCACAGGGTCCTGAAGCTTTCTTT
TRBV19,.,11,.,TRBJ2-6,CASSRTNVLTF,TGTGCCAGTAGTAGGACCAACGTCCTGACTTTC
TRBV2,.,14,TRBD1,TRBJ2-3,CASSETQGRDTQYF,TGTGCCAGCAGTGAAACACAGGGGAGAGATACGCAGTATTTT
TRBV15,.,14,.,TRBJ2-2,CATSRVGNTGELFF,TGTGCCACCAGCAGAGTCGGGAACACCGGGGAGCTGTTTTTT
TRBV3-1,few,15,.,TRBJ1-1,CASSLGLRGDTEAFF,TGTGCCAGCAGCCTAGGTCTAAGGGGTGACACTGAAGCTTTCTTT
TRBV6-6,many,14,.,TRBJ1-4,CASSYSTHGEKLFF,TGTGCCAGCAGTTACTCGACTCACGGTGAAAAACTGTTTTTT
TRBV6-5,.,14,TRBD2,TRBJ2-7,CASSSGLAGVEQYF,TGTGCCAGCAGTTCGGGACTAGCGGGAGTTGAGCAGTACTTC
TRBV29-1,.,13,TRBD1,TRBJ2-7,CSVETGDAYEQYF,TGCAGCGTTGAAACAGGGGATGCCTACGAGCAGTACTTC
TRBV7-3,.,17,TRBD2,TRBJ2-5,CASSSDRWEGSDNEQYF,TGTGCCAGCAGCTCAGACCGGTGGGAGGGCTCCGACAATGAGCAGTACTTC
TRBV7-9,.,16,.,TRBJ2-3,CASSLGLGTKSDTQYF,TGTGCCAGCAGCTTAGGCTTAGGCACTAAGTCGGATACGCAGTATTTT
TRBV7-3,few,15,TRBD2,TRBJ2-1,CASSFSAGFYNEQFF,TGTGCCAGCAGCTTTTCAGCGGGGTTCTACAATGAGCAGTTCTTC
TRBV20-1,.,14,TRBD1,TRBJ1-2,CSAGQTGVGYGYTF,TGCAGTGCCGGACAGACAGGGGTCGGCTATGGCTACACCTTC
TRBV5-1,many,13,TRBD1,TRBJ1-2,CASSLGQGTGYTF,TGTGCCAGCAGCTTGGGACAGGGAACGGGCTACACCTTC
TRBV11-2,.,15,.,TRBJ2-5,CASSLAAQLQETQYF,TGTGCCAGCAGCTTAGCAGCACAGTTACAAGAGACCCAGTACTTC
TRBV15,.,12,.,TRBJ1-3,CATSAPGNTIYF,TGTGCCACCAGCGCCCCGGGAAACACCATATATTTT
TRBV6-5,.,13,.,TRBJ2-7,CAISQGGGDEQYF,TGTGCCATATCCCAGGGGGGGGGCGACGAGCAGTACTTC
TRBV7-3,.,14,.,TRBJ1-5,CASALGGGNQPQHF,TGTGCCAGCGCCCTGGGGGGCGGCAATCAGCCCCAGCATTTT
TRBV12-3/TRBV12-4,.,11,.,TRBJ2-7,CASARYNEQYF,TGTGCCAGCGCGAGATACAATGAGCAGTACTTC
TRBV5-1,few,16,.,TRBJ1-3,CASSLGPSSSGNTIYF,TGCGCCAGCAGCTTGGGGCCGTCCAGCTCTGGAAACACCATATATTTT
TRBV15,.,13,.,TRBJ2-1,CATSRAERYEQFF,TGTGCCACCAGCAGAGCGGAGCGTTATGAGCAGTTCTTC
TRBV29-1,.,15,.,TRBJ2-1,CSVDLSEHSYNEQFF,TGCAGCGTTGATTTGTCCGAGCACTCCTACAATGAGCAGTTCTTC
TRBV9,few,15,TRBD1,TRBJ1-1,CASSVVRQGGTEAFF,TGTGCCAGCAGCGTAGTCCGACAGGGTGGCACTGAAGCTTTCTTT
TRBV3-1,.,17,.,TRBJ2-3,CASSQGGLSPSTDTQYF,TGTGCCAGCAGCCAAGGCGGCCTCTCTCCCAGCACAGATACGCAGTATTTT
TRBV28,.,13,.,TRBJ2-7,CASRALGPYEQYF,TGTGCCAGCAGGGCTCTGGGCCCCTACGAGCAGTACTTC
TRBV27,.,16,TRBD1,TRBJ2-7,CASRGDRGSGSLEQYF,TGTGCCAGCAGAGGGGACAGGGGCTCGGGTTCGCTCGAGCAGTACTTC
TRBV9,.,15,.,TRBJ2-5,CTSSASTLPQETQYF,TGTACCAGCAGCGCTTCGACTCTACCCCAAGAGACCCAGTACTTC
TRBV6-6,.,15,.,TRBJ1-1,CASSYFGRMNTEAFF,TGTGCCAGCAGTTACTTCGGACGGATGAACACTGAAGCTTTCTTT
TRBV20-1,.,14,TRBD2,TRBJ2-3,CSAGLAGARDTQYF,TGCAGTGCTGGATTAGCGGGGGCAAGAGATACGCAGTATTTT
TRBV7-9,.,15,.,TRBJ1-6,CASSLVRTDDLSLHF,TGTGCCAGCAGCCTAGTCCGGACTGATGATTTATCCCTCCACTTT
TRBV7-8,.,16,TRBD2,TRBJ2-1,CASSPHTSGRKDEQFF,TGTGCCAGCAGCCCCCACACTAGCGGGAGGAAGGATGAGCAGTTCTTC
TRBV15,.,15,.,TRBJ2-7,CATSRDLGRVNEQYF,TGTGCCACCAGCAGAGATCTAGGCAGGGTTAACGAGCAGTACTTC
TRBV4-2,few,15,TRBD2,TRBJ2-1,CASSQTSGSDNEQFF,TGTGCCAGCAGCCAAACTAGCGGGAGTGATAATGAGCAGTTCTTC